The subject of this entry is one T cell receptor (beta chain). Losses at the gene ends were 0 bases for V and 6 bases for J; bases not matched to a gene: 5. The length of the CDR3 is 16 residues. From germline, CDR1 is SGDLS and CDR2 YYNGEE. Authors' analysis steps: Scientists estimated how many nucleated cells there were by amplifying reference gene primers. Profiled with immunoSEQ multiplex PCR; TCRdb holds only in-frame clones, not every one. V, J and clone size reflect that table, while D and trimming were determined from the DNA. The top ten clones hold over 9.5% of a sample with over 95,000 clones, 75% to 85% of them seen once. The source of the sample is a study of blood T cell repertoires in COVID-19. Study as a whole: The cDNA or gDNA used as material had been derived from T cells, B-cell-depleted T cells, or PBMCs.

The gene calls are TRBV9 and TRBJ2-3; 12 bases align to TRBD2. The sequencing sample was made of peripheral blood. This receptor was obtained from a human donor in a cohort sampled during active COVID-19. CDR3 sequence reads: CASSVGGTSGGDTQYF. The CDR3 DNA follows: TGTGCCAGCAGCGTAGGAGGAACTAGCGGGGGGGATACGCAGTATTTT.